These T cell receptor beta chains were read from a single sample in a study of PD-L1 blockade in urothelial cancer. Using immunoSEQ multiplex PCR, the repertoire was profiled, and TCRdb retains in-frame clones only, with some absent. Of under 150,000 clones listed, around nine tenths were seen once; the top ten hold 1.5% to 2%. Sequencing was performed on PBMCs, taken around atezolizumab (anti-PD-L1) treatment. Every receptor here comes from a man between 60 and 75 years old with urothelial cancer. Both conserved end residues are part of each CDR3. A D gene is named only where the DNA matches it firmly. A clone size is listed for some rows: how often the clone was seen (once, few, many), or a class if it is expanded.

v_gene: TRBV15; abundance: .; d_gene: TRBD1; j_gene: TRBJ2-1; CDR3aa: CATSRPGQGDYEQFF; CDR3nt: TGTGCCACCAGCAGGCCGGGACAGGGCGATTATGAGCAGTTCTTC
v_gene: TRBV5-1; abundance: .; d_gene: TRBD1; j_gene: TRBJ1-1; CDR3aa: CASSTQGATGEAFF; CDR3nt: TGCGCCAGCAGCACACAGGGGGCGACTGGTGAAGCTTTCTTT
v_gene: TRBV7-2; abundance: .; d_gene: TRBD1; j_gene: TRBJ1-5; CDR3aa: CASSLQGGSNQPQHF; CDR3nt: TGTGCCAGCAGCTTACAGGGGGGATCCAATCAGCCCCAGCATTTT
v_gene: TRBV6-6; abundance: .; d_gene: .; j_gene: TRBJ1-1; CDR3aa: CASRDDRPDEAFF; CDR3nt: TGTGCCAGCAGGGACGACAGGCCTGATGAAGCTTTCTTT
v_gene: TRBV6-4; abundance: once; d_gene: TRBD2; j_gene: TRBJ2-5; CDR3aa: CASSGEAGQTQYF; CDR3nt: TGTGCCAGCAGTGGTGAAGCGGGACAGACCCAGTACTTC
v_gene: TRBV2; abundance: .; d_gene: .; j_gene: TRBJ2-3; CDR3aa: CASRGGSADTQYF; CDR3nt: TGTGCCAGCCGGGGTGGGTCCGCAGATACGCAGTATTTT
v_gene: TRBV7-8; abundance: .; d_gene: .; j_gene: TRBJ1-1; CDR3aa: CASSFRTANTEAFF; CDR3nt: TGTGCCAGCAGCTTTAGGACAGCGAACACTGAAGCTTTCTTT
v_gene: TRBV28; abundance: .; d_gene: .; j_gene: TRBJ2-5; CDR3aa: CASSLRAGQETQYF; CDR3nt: TGTGCCAGCAGTTTAAGGGCGGGCCAAGAGACCCAGTACTTC
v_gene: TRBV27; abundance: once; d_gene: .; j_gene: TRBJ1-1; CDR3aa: CASMGSFYTEAFF; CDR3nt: TGTGCCAGCATGGGCAGTTTTTACACTGAAGCTTTCTTT
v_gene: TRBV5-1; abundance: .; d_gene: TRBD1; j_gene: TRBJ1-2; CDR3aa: CASSWTGGGGYGYTF; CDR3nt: TGCGCCAGCAGCTGGACAGGGGGCGGAGGGTATGGCTACACCTTC
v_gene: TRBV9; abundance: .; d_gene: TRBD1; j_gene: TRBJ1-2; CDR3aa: CASSKTGGGGYTF; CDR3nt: TGTGCCAGCAGCAAGACAGGGGGTGGTGGCTACACCTTC
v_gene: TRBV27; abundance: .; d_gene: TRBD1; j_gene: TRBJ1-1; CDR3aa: CASSSRWGQGGTEAFF; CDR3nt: TGTGCCAGCAGTTCCCGTTGGGGACAGGGCGGCACTGAAGCTTTCTTT
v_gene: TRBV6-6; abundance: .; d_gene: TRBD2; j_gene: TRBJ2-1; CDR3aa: CATAGGGNEQFF; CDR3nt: TGTGCCACCGCGGGAGGGGGCAATGAGCAGTTCTTC
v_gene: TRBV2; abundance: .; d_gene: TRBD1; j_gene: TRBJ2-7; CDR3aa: CASRDRDRSSYEQYF; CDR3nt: TGTGCCAGCAGAGACCGGGACAGAAGCTCCTACGAGCAGTACTTC
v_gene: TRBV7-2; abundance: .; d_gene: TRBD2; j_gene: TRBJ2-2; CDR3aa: CASSLWLAGNTGELFF; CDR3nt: TGTGCCAGCAGCTTATGGCTAGCGGGGAACACCGGGGAGCTGTTTTTT
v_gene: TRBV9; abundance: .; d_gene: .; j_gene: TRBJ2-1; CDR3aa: CASSVGGREQFF; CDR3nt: TGTGCCAGCAGCGTAGGAGGTCGTGAGCAGTTCTTC
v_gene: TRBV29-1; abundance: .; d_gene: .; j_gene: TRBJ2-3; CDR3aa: CSVVSDTTDTQYF; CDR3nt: TGCAGCGTTGTATCCGACACCACAGATACGCAGTATTTT
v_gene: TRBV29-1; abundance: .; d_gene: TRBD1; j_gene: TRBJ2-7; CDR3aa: CSVAGWTGGYEQYF; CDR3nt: TGCAGCGTAGCTGGATGGACAGGGGGCTACGAGCAGTACTTC
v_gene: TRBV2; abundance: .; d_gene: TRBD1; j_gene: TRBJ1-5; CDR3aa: CASSGDRAGNQPQHF; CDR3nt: TGTGCCAGCAGCGGCGACAGGGCTGGGAATCAGCCCCAGCATTTT
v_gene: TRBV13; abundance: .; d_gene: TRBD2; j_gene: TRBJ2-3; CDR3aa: CASSTSGVRGTDTQYF; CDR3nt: TGTGCCAGCAGCACTAGCGGGGTGCGGGGCACAGATACGCAGTATTTT
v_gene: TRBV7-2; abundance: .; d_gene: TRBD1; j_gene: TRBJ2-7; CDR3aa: CASSLSGTDSYEQYF; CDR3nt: TGTGCCAGCAGCCTTTCCGGGACAGACAGCTACGAGCAGTACTTC
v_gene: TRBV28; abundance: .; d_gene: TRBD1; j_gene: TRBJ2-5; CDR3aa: CASSRTGGLETQYF; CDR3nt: TGTGCCAGCAGTAGGACAGGGGGTCTAGAGACCCAGTACTTC
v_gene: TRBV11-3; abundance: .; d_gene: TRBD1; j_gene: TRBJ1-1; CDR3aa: CASSPALGQGPEAFF; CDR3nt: TGTGCCAGCAGCCCGGCTTTGGGACAGGGCCCTGAAGCTTTCTTT
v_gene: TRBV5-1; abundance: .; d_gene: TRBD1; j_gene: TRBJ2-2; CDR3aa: CASSPGEMGQGVTGELFF; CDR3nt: TGCGCCAGCAGCCCCGGAGAGATGGGACAGGGGGTCACCGGGGAGCTGTTTTTT
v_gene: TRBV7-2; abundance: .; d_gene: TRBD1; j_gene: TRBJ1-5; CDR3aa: CASSSGTGVHF; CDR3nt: TGTGCCAGCAGCTCCGGGACAGGGGTACATTTT
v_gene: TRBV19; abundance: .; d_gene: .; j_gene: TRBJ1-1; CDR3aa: CASSIANSNTEAFF; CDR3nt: TGTGCCAGTAGTATAGCAAACAGCAACACTGAAGCTTTCTTT
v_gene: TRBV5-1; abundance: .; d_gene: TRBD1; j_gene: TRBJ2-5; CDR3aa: CASSSTGGGETQYF; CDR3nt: TGCGCCAGCAGCTCCACAGGGGGTGGGGAGACCCAGTACTTC
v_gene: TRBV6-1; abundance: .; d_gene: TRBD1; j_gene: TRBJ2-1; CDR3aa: CASSLDRVSYNEQFF; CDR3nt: TGTGCCAGCAGCCTGGACAGGGTGTCCTACAATGAGCAGTTCTTC
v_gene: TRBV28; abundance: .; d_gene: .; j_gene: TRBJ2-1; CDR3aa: CASNNGGGGRNEQFF; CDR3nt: TGTGCCAGCAACAATGGGGGGGGCGGGCGGAATGAGCAGTTCTTC
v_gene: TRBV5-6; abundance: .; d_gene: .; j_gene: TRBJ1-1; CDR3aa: CASSLAVSRRRDTEAFF; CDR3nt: TGTGCCAGCAGCTTGGCCGTCTCACGCAGGCGTGACACTGAAGCTTTCTTT
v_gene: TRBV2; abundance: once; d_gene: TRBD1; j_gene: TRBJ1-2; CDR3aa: CASRGDRSTNYGYTF; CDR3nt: TGTGCCAGCAGGGGGGACAGGTCGACTAACTATGGCTACACCTTC
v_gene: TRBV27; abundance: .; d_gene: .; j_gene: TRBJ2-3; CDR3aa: CASSAGQLDDTDTQYF; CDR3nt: TGTGCCAGCAGTGCCGGACAGCTGGACGACACAGATACGCAGTATTTT
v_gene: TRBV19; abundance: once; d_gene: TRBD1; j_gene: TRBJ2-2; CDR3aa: CASSPTGVGGELFF; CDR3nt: TGTGCCAGTAGTCCAACAGGGGTCGGCGGGGAGCTGTTTTTT
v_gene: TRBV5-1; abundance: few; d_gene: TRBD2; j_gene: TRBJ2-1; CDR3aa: CASSLAIAGDEQFF; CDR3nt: TGCGCCAGCAGCTTGGCGATAGCGGGGGATGAGCAGTTCTTC
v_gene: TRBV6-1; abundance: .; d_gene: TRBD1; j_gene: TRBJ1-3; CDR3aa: CASKAGGSGNTIYF; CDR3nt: TGTGCCAGCAAAGCAGGGGGCTCTGGAAACACCATATATTTT
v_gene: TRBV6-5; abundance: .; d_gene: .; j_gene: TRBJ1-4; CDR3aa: CASSYFGYRNEKLFF; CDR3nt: TGTGCCAGCAGTTACTTCGGTTATCGAAATGAAAAACTGTTTTTT
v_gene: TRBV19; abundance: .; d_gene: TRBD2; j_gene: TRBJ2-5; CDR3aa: CASSESRLAQETQYF; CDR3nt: TGTGCCAGTAGTGAATCCCGACTAGCGCAAGAGACCCAGTACTTC
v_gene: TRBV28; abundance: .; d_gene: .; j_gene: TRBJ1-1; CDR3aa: CATGGDGTEAFF; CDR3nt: TGTGCCACCGGGGGGGACGGGACTGAAGCTTTCTTT
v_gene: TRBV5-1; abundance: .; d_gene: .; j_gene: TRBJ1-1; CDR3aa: CASSSQGDTEAFF; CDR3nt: TGCGCCAGCAGTTCACAGGGAGACACTGAAGCTTTCTTT
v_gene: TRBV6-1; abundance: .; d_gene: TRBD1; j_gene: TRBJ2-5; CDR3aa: CASSGRTGWYQETQYF; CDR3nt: TGTGCCAGCAGTGGTAGGACAGGCTGGTACCAAGAGACCCAGTACTTC
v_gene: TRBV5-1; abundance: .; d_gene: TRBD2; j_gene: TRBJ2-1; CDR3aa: CASSPRAGYANEQFF; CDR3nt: TGCGCCAGCAGCCCCCGAGCGGGATACGCCAATGAGCAGTTCTTC
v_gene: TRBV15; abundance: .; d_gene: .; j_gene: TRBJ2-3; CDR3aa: CATSRGKGRSLTDTQYF; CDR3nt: TGTGCCACCAGCAGAGGAAAGGGGAGGAGCCTTACAGATACGCAGTATTTT
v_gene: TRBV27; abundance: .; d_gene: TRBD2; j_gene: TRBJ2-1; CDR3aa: CASSHHRGVAGVLRGNEQFF; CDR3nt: TGTGCCAGCAGTCACCACCGGGGGGTAGCGGGAGTTCTCCGGGGGAATGAGCAGTTCTTC
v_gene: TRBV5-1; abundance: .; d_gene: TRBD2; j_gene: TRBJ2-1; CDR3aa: CASSLESGGLHEQFF; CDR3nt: TGCGCCAGCAGCTTGGAAAGCGGGGGACTCCATGAGCAGTTCTTC
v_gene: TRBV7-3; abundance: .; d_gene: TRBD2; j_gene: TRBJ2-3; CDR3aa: CASSLWSGGRGDTQYF; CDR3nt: TGTGCCAGCAGCTTATGGAGCGGGGGGCGTGGAGATACGCAGTATTTT
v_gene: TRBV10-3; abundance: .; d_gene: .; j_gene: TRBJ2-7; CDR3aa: CAISPGHGDYEQYF; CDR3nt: TGTGCCATCAGTCCGGGACACGGGGACTACGAGCAGTACTTC
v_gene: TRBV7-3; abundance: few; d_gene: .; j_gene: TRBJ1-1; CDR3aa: CASSSSEAFF; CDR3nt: TGTGCCAGCAGCTCTTCTGAAGCTTTCTTT
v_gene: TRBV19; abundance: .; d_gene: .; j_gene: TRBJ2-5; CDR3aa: CASARGRDQETQYF; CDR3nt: TGTGCCAGTGCCCGGGGAAGGGACCAAGAGACCCAGTACTTC
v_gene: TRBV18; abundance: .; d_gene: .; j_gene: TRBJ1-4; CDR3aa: CASSPPGIPNEKLFF; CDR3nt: TGTGCCAGCTCACCCCCAGGAATCCCTAATGAAAAACTGTTTTTT
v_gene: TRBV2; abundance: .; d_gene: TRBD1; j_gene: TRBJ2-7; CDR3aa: CASRNAGTGRYEQYF; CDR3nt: TGTGCCAGCAGAAACGCCGGGACAGGGAGGTACGAGCAGTACTTC
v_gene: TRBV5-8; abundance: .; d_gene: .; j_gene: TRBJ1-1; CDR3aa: CASSPPRNLNTEAFF; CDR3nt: TGTGCCAGCAGCCCCCCGCGGAACTTGAACACTGAAGCTTTCTTT
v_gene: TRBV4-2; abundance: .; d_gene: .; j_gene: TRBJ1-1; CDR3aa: CASSQENGNTEAFF; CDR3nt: TGTGCCAGCAGCCAAGAAAACGGGAACACTGAAGCTTTCTTT
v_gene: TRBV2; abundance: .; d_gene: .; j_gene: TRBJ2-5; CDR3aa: CASSDGLGETQYF; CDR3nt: TGTGCCAGCAGTGATGGACTCGGAGAGACCCAGTACTTC
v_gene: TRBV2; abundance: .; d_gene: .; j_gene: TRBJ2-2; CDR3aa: CASSRSGGVTGELFF; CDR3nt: TGTGCCAGCAGCCGGTCCGGGGGTGTCACCGGGGAGCTGTTTTTT